The 32 T cell receptor beta chains reported below all come from one sample, sequenced in a study of monozygotic twins with inflammatory bowel disease. TCRdb reprocessed the 5' RACE reads, keeping one entry per CDR3 protein, no DNA. The sample table includes 150,000 to 200,000 distinct CDR3 sequences. Material for sequencing was blood. These receptors came from a human donor with ulcerative colitis or Crohn's disease, or a healthy co-twin of an affected twin (not recorded which).

This rearrangement joins TRBV28 to TRBJ2-7; TCRdb's assignment of TRBD2 cannot be checked, as there is no DNA. The CDR3 runs to 15 residues. Germline CDR1 and CDR2: MDHEN and SYDVKM. The CDR3 is CASSLSARGHYEQYF.

The chain links TRBV20-1 to TRBJ2-5; TCRdb's D call, TRBD1, is unchecked because there is no DNA. CDR3 length equals 14 residues. The germline gives CDR1 DFQATT, CDR2 SNEGSKA (reference sequence). CDR3 sequence: CSANLGTGKLAQYF.

This rearrangement joins TRBV7-3 to TRBJ2-7; TCRdb picks TRBD1, but there is no DNA to check that call. The CDR3 covers 13 residues. Germline V gene sequence: CDR1 SGHTA, CDR2 FQGTGA. The CDR3 is CASSPGHLYEQYF.

The chain recombines TRBV5-6 with TRBJ2-4; the TRBD1 assignment by TCRdb is unverifiable without DNA. The germline CDR1 and CDR2 sequences are SGHDT and YYEEEE. The length of the CDR3 is 17 residues. CDR3 in amino acids: CASSFQAGDLAKNIQYF.

The rearrangement uses TRBV7-9 and TRBJ2-7; TCRdb calls TRBD2, which cannot be checked without DNA. The CDR3 runs 15 residues. Germline V gives CDR1 SEHNR, CDR2 FQNEAQ (reference sequence). The CDR3 protein is CASSLGGGAAYEQYF. Full variable domain (missing parts from reference TRBV7-9 and TRBJ2-7): DTGVSQNPRHKITKRGQNVTFRCDPISEHNRLYWYRQTLGQGPEFLTYFQNEAQLEKSRLLSDRFSAERPKGSFSTLEIQRTEQGDSAMYLCASSLGGGAAYEQYFGPGTRLTVT.

The genes are TRBV5-6 and TRBJ2-7. CDR1 is SGHDT, CDR2 YYEEEE, per germline. The length of the CDR3 is 16 residues. CDR3 sequence: CASSFLSGDWAHEQYF.

The gene calls are TRBV28 and TRBJ2-3. CDR3 length: 16 residues. Per the germline V gene, CDR1 is MDHEN and CDR2 is SYDVKM. The chain's CDR3 is CASSFSGVYQTDTQYF.

The chain joins TRBV6-4 to TRBJ2-1; without DNA, the TCRdb call of TRBD1 cannot be checked. The CDR3 has 15 amino acids. CDR1 and CDR2 (germline): MRHNA, SNTAGT. The CDR3 is CASSPGTGSYNEQFF.

The chain combines TRBV11-2 with TRBJ1-4; TCRdb gives TRBD1 as the D gene, but with no DNA this cannot be confirmed. Germline V gene sequence: CDR1 SGHAT, CDR2 FQNNGV. The CDR3 sequence is 15 residues long. Here the CDR3 reads CASSLGRTGSEKLFF.

The chain employs TRBV27 and TRBJ1-1; TCRdb outputs TRBD1, but without DNA this stays unchecked. The CDR3 totals 12 residues. In germline, CDR1 is MNHEY, CDR2 SMNVEV (reference sequence). The CDR3: CASQRGPNEAFF.

The chain uses TRBV6-5 and TRBJ2-7; the D gene TCRdb calls, TRBD2, cannot be checked with no DNA. The CDR3 is made up of 16 amino acids. In germline, CDR1 is MNHEY, CDR2 SVGAGI. CDR3 sequence reads: CASSYPGLAATYEQYF.

The chain links TRBV12-3 or TRBV12-4 to TRBJ2-5; TCRdb indicates TRBD1, and absent DNA this call remains unverified. The CDR3 loop spans 11 amino acids. Here the CDR3 reads CASSTWGTQYF.

The chain couples TRBV7-2 to TRBJ2-1; TCRdb gives TRBD2 as the D gene, but with no DNA this cannot be confirmed. The germline V gene has CDR1 SGHTA and CDR2 FQGNSA. The CDR3 is 17 amino acids. The CDR3 spells CASSFRLAGFSYNEQFF. Variable domain in full (rest from reference TRBV7-2 and TRBJ2-1): GAGVSQSPSNKVTEKGKDVELRCDPISGHTALYWYRQSLGQGLEFLIYFQGNSAPDKSGLPSDRFSAERTGGSVSTLTIQRTQQEDSAVYLCASSFRLAGFSYNEQFFGPGTRLTVL.

The V gene is TRBV24-1, the J gene TRBJ2-1; TCRdb designates TRBD1, a call that cannot be tested without DNA. The CDR3 length is 15 residues. Germline V CDR1 and CDR2: KGHDR, SFDVKD. The chain's CDR3 is CATSEPGVFYNEQFF.

The V and J genes are TRBV29-1 and TRBJ2-2; TCRdb outputs TRBD1, but without DNA this stays unchecked. The CDR3 is 13 amino acids. Germline lookup yields CDR1 SQVTM and CDR2 ANQGSEA. This CDR3 is CSVAGQDTGELFF.

V and J are TRBV7-2 and TRBJ2-5; TCRdb names TRBD1, which stays unverified in the absence of DNA. Per the germline V gene, CDR1 is SGHTA and CDR2 is FQGNSA. The CDR3 extends over 13 amino acids. The CDR3 reads CASSFTPVKTQYF.

The rearrangement links TRBV7-9 to TRBJ2-7. The germline V gene encodes CDR1 SEHNR and CDR2 FQNEAQ (reference sequence). This CDR3 contains 12 residues. The CDR3 loop reads CASSQTSYEQYF. The complete variable domain, with remaining parts taken from reference TRBV7-9 and TRBJ2-7, reads DTGVSQNPRHKITKRGQNVTFRCDPISEHNRLYWYRQTLGQGPEFLTYFQNEAQLEKSRLLSDRFSAERPKGSFSTLEIQRTEQGDSAMYLCASSQTSYEQYFGPGTRLTVT.

The chain employs TRBV10-3 and TRBJ1-5; the D call of TRBD1 rests on TCRdb alone, since no DNA is present to check it. The CDR3 is 14 amino acids. Germline-derived CDR1 and CDR2 are ENHRY and SYGVKD. This chain's CDR3 is CAISPGDSNQPQHF.

The V gene is TRBV7-2, the J gene TRBJ1-1; TCRdb designates TRBD1, a call that cannot be tested without DNA. The germline gives CDR1 SGHTA, CDR2 FQGNSA. The CDR3 runs 16 residues. The CDR3 region is CASSRQMGQMNTEAFF.

CDR3 protein: CASSEPGGGHNEQFF. The rearrangement joins TRBV25-1 to TRBJ2-1; checking the TCRdb D call of TRBD2 is not possible without DNA. CDR1 is MGHDK, CDR2 SYGVNS, per germline. The CDR3 has 15 amino acids.

The gene calls are TRBV5-6 and TRBJ2-7; TCRdb's D call, TRBD2, is unchecked because there is no DNA. In germline, CDR1 is SGHDT, CDR2 YYEEEE. The CDR3 extends over 16 amino acids. The CDR3 region is CASSLGAGGPAYEQYF.

This rearrangement joins TRBV5-1 to TRBJ2-6. The germline V gene has CDR1 SGHRS and CDR2 YFSETQ. The CDR3 sequence is 16 residues long. CDR3 protein: CASFLGISSGANVLTF.

The chain links TRBV29-1 to TRBJ2-1. The CDR3 has 11 amino acids. The germline CDR1 and CDR2 sequences are SQVTM and ANQGSEA. CDR3 sequence: CSGEALNEQFF.

The CDR3 loop reads CASRSGTAYQETQYF. This chain joins TRBV5-1 and TRBJ2-5; TCRdb gives TRBD1 as the D gene, but with no DNA this cannot be confirmed. Germline values: CDR1 SGHRS, CDR2 YFSETQ. CDR3 length: 15 residues. The entire variable domain, with the rest obtained from reference TRBV5-1 and TRBJ2-5, is as follows: KAGVTQTPRYLIKTRGQQVTLSCSPISGHRSVSWYQQTPGQGLQFLFEYFSETQRNKGNFPGRFSGRQFSNSRSEMNVSTLELGDSALYLCASRSGTAYQETQYFGPGTRLLVL.

The CDR3 here is CASSQSPAGLAYYGYTF. The rearrangement uses TRBV14 and TRBJ1-2; TCRdb designates TRBD1, a call that cannot be tested without DNA. CDR1 SGHDN and CDR2 FVKESK come from the germline V gene. The CDR3 consists of 17 residues. Filled out from reference TRBV14 and TRBJ1-2, the complete variable domain reads EAGVTQFPSHSVIEKGQTVTLRCDPISGHDNLYWYRRVMGKEIKFLLHFVKESKQDESGMPNNRFLAERTGGTYSTLKVQPAELEDSGVYFCASSQSPAGLAYYGYTFGSGTRLTVV.

This chain links TRBV11-1 with TRBJ2-7. Germline CDR1 reads SGHAT; CDR2 reads FQDESV (reference sequence). The CDR3 consists of 13 residues. CDR3 sequence reads: CASSLGDSYEQYF.

The rearrangement uses TRBV19 and TRBJ2-5; the D gene TCRdb calls, TRBD2, cannot be checked with no DNA. The CDR3 is 18 residues long. Germline lookup yields CDR1 LNHDA and CDR2 SQIVND (reference sequence). CDR3 loop: CASSIGDSGRFSWETQYF.

V and J are TRBV5-1 and TRBJ2-3. The germline V gene encodes CDR1 SGHRS and CDR2 YFSETQ. The CDR3 loop spans 15 amino acids. The CDR3 spells CASSGETSSTDTQYF.

The chain uses TRBV6-1 and TRBJ1-4. CDR3 length equals 16 residues. Germline CDR1 is MNHNS and CDR2 is SASEGT. The CDR3 is CASRKTHPSTNEKLFF.

V is TRBV3-1 and J is TRBJ2-7; TCRdb's D call of TRBD1 is untestable without DNA. Germline V gene lookup returns CDR1 LGHDT and CDR2 YNNKEL (reference sequence). The CDR3 has 15 amino acids. CDR3 sequence reads: CASSRGAGADYEQYF.

The V call is TRBV25-1, the J call TRBJ2-5. The germline V gene encodes CDR1 MGHDK and CDR2 SYGVNS. The CDR3 has 16 amino acids. The CDR3: CASSEGRRGNQETQYF.

The V and J genes are TRBV6-1 and TRBJ2-1. CDR1 and CDR2 from the germline V gene are MNHNS and SASEGT. This CDR3 is built from 14 residues. CDR3 loop: CASSQGPNYNEQFF.